One T cell receptor beta chain is described in this entry. Its target is not known. TCRdb's table, derived via immunoSEQ multiplex PCR, lists solely in-frame clones and lacks some. The table lists approximately 160,000 clones, about 89% of them singletons, with around 3% in the top ten. The data originate from a study of cytomegalovirus exposure and HLA in healthy donors. Findings and caveats of the study: Three chains tied to CMV proved CMV antigen-specific in vitro. With high specificity and sensitivity, the classifier reportedly diagnosed cytomegalovirus status.

This CDR3 has 16 residues. Germline CDR1 is MNHEY and CDR2 is SVGAGI. Losses at the gene ends were 2 bases for V and 6 bases for J; bases not matched to a gene: 8. What was sequenced was PBMCs. The rearrangement links TRBV6-5 to TRBJ1-5, with 9 bases aligning to TRBD1. This receptor was taken from a woman under 30 in good health and CMV-seropositive. The CDR3 here is CASSYRGDRVGQPQHF. CDR3 in DNA: TGTGCCAGCAGTTACCGCGGGGACAGGGTTGGTCAGCCCCAGCATTTT.